Listed below are T cell receptor beta chains from one sample, sequenced in a study of blood T cell repertoires in COVID-19. Data came from immunoSEQ multiplex PCR; TCRdb stores just in-frame clones and leaves some out. This table has around 200,000 clones, around 80% appearing once. Sequencing used peripheral blood. The source of these receptors is a man aged 40-55 years with active or convalescent COVID-19. Each CDR3 is given with its conserved first and last residue. A D gene is named only where the DNA matches it firmly. Size tells how often a clone was seen (once, few, many) or the class of an expanded clone, and some rows leave it out.

TRBJ2-2	few	TRBV19	TRBD1	16	TGTGCCAGTAGTGCTGACAGGGCTCCTAATACCGGGGAGCTGTTTTTT	CASSADRAPNTGELFF
TRBJ1-1	NA	TRBV19	NA	13	TGTGCCAGTAGGGGGGGGCAGAACACTGAAGCTTTCTTT	CASRGGQNTEAFF
TRBJ1-4	once	TRBV6-6	NA	14	TGTGCCAGCAGTTCTACAGGGCCAGGAGAAAAACTGTTTTTT	CASSSTGPGEKLFF
TRBJ2-7	NA	TRBV3-1/TRBV3-2	NA	16	TGTGCCAGCAGCCAAGAATGGGGACTTCCAGACTACGAGCAGTACTTC	CASSQEWGLPDYEQYF
TRBJ2-3	few	TRBV30	NA	15	TGTGCCTGGAGTGTAGGTGGGGGGAACACAGATACGCAGTATTTT	CAWSVGGGNTDTQYF
TRBJ2-4	NA	TRBV6-5	NA	12	TGTGCCAGCGGACGGAGGGATCGCCTACAGTACTTC	CASGRRDRLQYF
TRBJ2-4	NA	TRBV10-1	TRBD1	14	TGCGCCAGCCGGGACAGGTTAAGCGAAAACATTCAGTACTTC	CASRDRLSENIQYF
TRBJ1-2	NA	TRBV9	NA	14	TGTGCCAGCAGCGTAAATAACAGGGCCTATGGCTACACCTTC	CASSVNNRAYGYTF
TRBJ1-2	NA	TRBV3-1/TRBV3-2	NA	13	TGTGCCAGCAGTTCTCAGGGGAACTATGGCTACACCTTC	CASSSQGNYGYTF
TRBJ2-1	NA	TRBV6-2/TRBV6-3	TRBD2	16	TGTGCCAGCAGTCCCCGGACGGGAGGACCCCCCAATGAGCAGTTCTTC	CASSPRTGGPPNEQFF
TRBJ1-3	NA	TRBV7-9	NA	14	TGTGCCAGCAGCGTCAGAATTTCTGGAAACACCATATATTTT	CASSVRISGNTIYF
TRBJ2-2	NA	TRBV2	TRBD2	20	TGTGCCAGCAGTCTTAACCTCAGACTAGCGGGAGGTGTCAACACCGGGGAGCTGTTTTTT	CASSLNLRLAGGVNTGELFF
TRBJ1-5	NA	TRBV7-9	NA	14	TGTGCCAGCAGCTTTCAGGGTAGCAATCAGCCCCAGCATTTT	CASSFQGSNQPQHF
TRBJ2-2	once	TRBV2	NA	14	TGTGCCAGCAGCGAGATTCTAGGTACCGGGGAGCTGTTTTTT	CASSEILGTGELFF
TRBJ1-6	NA	TRBV7-2	NA	15	TGTGCCAGCAGCAAACAGGGCCTTGCGGGTTCACCCCTCCACTTT	CASSKQGLAGSPLHF
TRBJ2-6	NA	TRBV7-3	NA	13	TGTGCCAGCAGCCTACAGGGGGCCAACGTCCTGACTTTC	CASSLQGANVLTF
TRBJ2-2	NA	TRBV15	NA	15	TGTGCCACCAGCAGAGATAGCGAGTGGACCGGGGAGCTGTTTTTT	CATSRDSEWTGELFF
TRBJ1-6	NA	TRBV7-2	NA	16	TGTGCCAGCAGCCAGCGGCGGGGACCAAGGTATTCACCCCTCCACTTT	CASSQRRGPRYSPLHF
TRBJ1-6	NA	TRBV7-9	TRBD1	15	TGTGCCAGCAGCTTTTTACAGGGGGCTGTTTCACCCCTCCACTTT	CASSFLQGAVSPLHF
TRBJ2-7	NA	TRBV6-2/TRBV6-3	TRBD1	18	TGTGCCAGCAGTTACTCACTTCTAACGACAGGGAGTAGCTACGAGCAGTACTTC	CASSYSLLTTGSSYEQYF
TRBJ2-5	NA	TRBV10-3	NA	13	TGTGCCATCCGATCTAGCGACCAAGAGACCCAGTACTTC	CAIRSSDQETQYF
TRBJ1-5	few	TRBV19	TRBD1	17	TGTGCCAGTAGTATAGGGGTCAGGGGGAATAGCAATCAGCCCCAGCATTTT	CASSIGVRGNSNQPQHF
TRBJ2-7	NA	TRBV27	NA	15	TGTGCCAGCAGTTTAGGGGACTCGCCTTCCTACGAGCAGTACTTC	CASSLGDSPSYEQYF
TRBJ1-1	NA	TRBV5-1	NA	16	TGCGCCAGCAGCACCAGGGCTCAGGCCCCGAACACTGAAGCTTTCTTT	CASSTRAQAPNTEAFF
TRBJ2-7	once	TRBV7-9	NA	13	TGTGCCAGCAGCCGTCCAGGGTACTACGAGCAGTACTTC	CASSRPGYYEQYF
TRBJ1-5	NA	TRBV28	TRBD1	16	TGTGCCACCCGCAGTACCGACAGGGATAGCAATCAGCCCCAGCATTTT	CATRSTDRDSNQPQHF
TRBJ1-3	NA	TRBV30	TRBD1	13	TGTGCCTTCGACAGGGGCGGAACAAACACCATATATTTT	CAFDRGGTNTIYF
TRBJ1-2	once	TRBV7-2	TRBD1	15	TGTGCCAGCAGCTCCGGACAGGGAAGGTTCTATGGCTACACCTTC	CASSSGQGRFYGYTF
TRBJ2-7	NA	TRBV19	NA	15	TGTGCCAGTAGTGATGGAGGGCCTCTCTCCTACGAGCAGTACTTC	CASSDGGPLSYEQYF
TRBJ2-3	NA	TRBV5-1	NA	13	TGCGCCAGCCATGTCCAGAGCACAGATACGCAGTATTTT	CASHVQSTDTQYF
TRBJ2-5	once	TRBV25-1	TRBD1	15	TGTGCCAGCAGTCTCGCTCAGACAGGGCCGGAGACCCAGTACTTC	CASSLAQTGPETQYF
TRBJ2-2	NA	TRBV5-1	TRBD1	15	TGCGCCAGCAGTTCGGACAGGGTAGTCACCGGGGAGCTGTTTTTT	CASSSDRVVTGELFF
TRBJ1-5	NA	TRBV18	TRBD1	15	TGTGCCAGCTCACCACCAGACAGGGATGATCAGCCCCAGCATTTT	CASSPPDRDDQPQHF
TRBJ1-6	NA	TRBV10-3	TRBD1	12	TGTGCCATCGGACAGGGGACCACCGACCCCCACTTT	CAIGQGTTDPHF
TRBJ1-1	NA	TRBV18	NA	14	TGTGCCAGCTCACCAGCGGGGGTCCTGTTGGGAGCTTTCTTT	CASSPAGVLLGAFF
TRBJ2-7	NA	TRBV5-1	TRBD1	15	TGCGCCAGCAGCTTAGGCCCGGGACAGGTAAACGAGCAGTACTTC	CASSLGPGQVNEQYF
TRBJ1-5	NA	TRBV5-1	NA	15	TGCGCCAGCAGCTTTGACGGGAATAGCAATCAGCCCCAGCATTTT	CASSFDGNSNQPQHF
TRBJ2-1	NA	TRBV10-3	NA	14	TGTGCCATCAGTGATGGGCGCTGGGGGGAGGAGCAGTTCTTC	CAISDGRWGEEQFF
TRBJ2-5	NA	TRBV3-1/TRBV3-2	NA	15	TGTGCCAGCAGCCAAGAGTCGATTAGGGGGGAGACCCAGTACTTC	CASSQESIRGETQYF
TRBJ1-5	NA	TRBV30	NA	13	TGTGCCTGGAGTGTTGGAGGGAATCAGCCCCAGCATTTT	CAWSVGGNQPQHF
TRBJ1-3	NA	TRBV7-3	TRBD1	17	TGTGCCAGCAGCACTAAGGACAGGGGGCATAGTGGAAACACCATATATTTT	CASSTKDRGHSGNTIYF
TRBJ2-1	NA	TRBV5-1	TRBD2	18	TGCGCCAGCATAGAAGGAGCGGGAGGGGGAAGCTCCTACAATGAGCAGTTCTTC	CASIEGAGGGSSYNEQFF
TRBJ2-1	NA	TRBV24-1	TRBD2	18	TGTGCCACCAGTGATTCTCGATTAGCGGGGGGGCCGGGTAATGAGCAGTTCTTC	CATSDSRLAGGPGNEQFF
TRBJ1-2	NA	TRBV30	NA	12	TGTGCCTGGAATGCGGCCGGCAACGGCTACACCTTC	CAWNAAGNGYTF
TRBJ2-5	NA	TRBV5-1	TRBD2	19	TGCGCCAGCAGCTCAGGCCCCGCGAGGACTAGCGGGAGGCAAGAGACCCAGTACTTC	CASSSGPARTSGRQETQYF
TRBJ1-1	NA	TRBV5-6	NA	15	TGTGCCAGCAGCTTGAGTGGCAGTCGAAGCACTGAAGCTTTCTTT	CASSLSGSRSTEAFF
TRBJ1-6	NA	TRBV2	NA	18	TGTGCCAGCAGCATAGACAGGAGTCGTGCATCCTATAATTCACCCCTCCACTTT	CASSIDRSRASYNSPLHF
TRBJ1-4	NA	TRBV3-1/TRBV3-2	NA	14	TGTGCCAGCAGCCATACGGGTCGGAATGAAAAACTGTTTTTT	CASSHTGRNEKLFF
TRBJ1-5	NA	TRBV4-2	NA	15	TGTGCCAGCAGCCAAGATCCGATAAGGGGTCAGCCCCAGCATTTT	CASSQDPIRGQPQHF
TRBJ1-4	NA	TRBV11-2	TRBD1	13	TGTGCCAGCCGCGGACAGGGAGATGAAAAACTGTTTTTT	CASRGQGDEKLFF
TRBJ1-5	NA	TRBV12-3/TRBV12-4	NA	13	TGTGCCAGCAGCCTAGGGAGTCATCAGCCCCAGCATTTT	CASSLGSHQPQHF